Given below is one TCR beta chain in context. The data stem from a study of blood T cell repertoires in COVID-19. The CDR3 consists of 14 residues. The germline CDR1 and CDR2 sequences are SEHNR and FQNEAQ (reference sequence). Trimming cost V 5 bases and J 8 bases; bases outside gene matches: 8. In the authors' methods: The authors estimated nucleated cell counts from reference gene primer amplification. Assay: immunoSEQ multiplex PCR; the TCRdb copy retains only in-frame clones and omits some. The V and J calls and clone size are taken from that table; D and trimming were inferred from the DNA. The sample contains approximately 130,000 clones, about 85% of which appear only once.

Sample: peripheral blood. The sequence came from a human donor in a cohort sampled during active COVID-19. The chain combines TRBV7-9 with TRBJ1-5; 8 nucleotides line up with TRBD1. The CDR3 region is CASSPDRGWKPQHF. The CDR3 nucleotides read TGTGCCAGCAGCCCCGACAGGGGCTGGAAGCCCCAGCATTTT.